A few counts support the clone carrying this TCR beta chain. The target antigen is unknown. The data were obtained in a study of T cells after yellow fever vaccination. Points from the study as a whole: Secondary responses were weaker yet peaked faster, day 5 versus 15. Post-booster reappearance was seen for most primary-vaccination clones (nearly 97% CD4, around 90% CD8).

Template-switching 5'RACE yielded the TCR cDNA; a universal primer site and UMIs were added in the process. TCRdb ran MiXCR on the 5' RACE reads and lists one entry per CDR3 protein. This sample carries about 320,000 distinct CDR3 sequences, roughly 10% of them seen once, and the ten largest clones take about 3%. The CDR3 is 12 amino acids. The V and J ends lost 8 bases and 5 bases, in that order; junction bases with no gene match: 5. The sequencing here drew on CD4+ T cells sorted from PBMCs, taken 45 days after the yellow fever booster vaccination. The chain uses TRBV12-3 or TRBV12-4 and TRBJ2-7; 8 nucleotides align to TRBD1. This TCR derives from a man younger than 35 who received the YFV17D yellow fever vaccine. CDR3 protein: CASPRQGNEQYF. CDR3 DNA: TGTGCCAGCCCCCGACAGGGGAACGAGCAGTACTTC.